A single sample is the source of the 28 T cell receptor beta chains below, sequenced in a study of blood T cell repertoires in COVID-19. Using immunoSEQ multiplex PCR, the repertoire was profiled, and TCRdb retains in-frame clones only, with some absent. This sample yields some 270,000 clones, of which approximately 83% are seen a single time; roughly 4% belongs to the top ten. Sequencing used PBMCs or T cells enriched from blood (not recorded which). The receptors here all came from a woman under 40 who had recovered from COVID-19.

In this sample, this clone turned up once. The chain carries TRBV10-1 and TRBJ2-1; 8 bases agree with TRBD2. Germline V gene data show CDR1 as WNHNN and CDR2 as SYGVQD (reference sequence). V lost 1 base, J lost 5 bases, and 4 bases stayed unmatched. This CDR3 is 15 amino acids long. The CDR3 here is CASSEYGGADNEQFF. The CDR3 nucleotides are TGCGCCAGCAGTGAGTACGGGGGGGCTGACAATGAGCAGTTCTTC.

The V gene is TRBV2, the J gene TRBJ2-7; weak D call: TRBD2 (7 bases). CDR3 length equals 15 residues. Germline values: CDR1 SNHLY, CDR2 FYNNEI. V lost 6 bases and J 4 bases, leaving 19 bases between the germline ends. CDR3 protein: CASRSEGGASYEQYF. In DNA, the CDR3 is TGTGCCAGCAGATCGGAGGGGGGGGCCTCGTACGAGCAGTACTTC.

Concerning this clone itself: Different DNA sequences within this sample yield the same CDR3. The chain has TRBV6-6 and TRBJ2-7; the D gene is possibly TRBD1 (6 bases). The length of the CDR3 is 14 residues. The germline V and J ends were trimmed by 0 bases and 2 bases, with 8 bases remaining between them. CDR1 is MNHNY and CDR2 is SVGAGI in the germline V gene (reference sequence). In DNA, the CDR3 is TGTGCCAGCAGTTACTCGGCAGGGGCCTACGAGCAGTACTTC. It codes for CASSYSAGAYEQYF.

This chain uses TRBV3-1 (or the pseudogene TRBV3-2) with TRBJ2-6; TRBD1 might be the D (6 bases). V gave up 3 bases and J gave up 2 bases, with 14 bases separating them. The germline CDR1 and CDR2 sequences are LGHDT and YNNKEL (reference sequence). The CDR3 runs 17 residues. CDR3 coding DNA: TGTGCCAGCAGCCACTCCTCTTACAGGGCTGGGGCCAACGTCCTGACTTTC. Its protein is CASSHSSYRAGANVLTF.

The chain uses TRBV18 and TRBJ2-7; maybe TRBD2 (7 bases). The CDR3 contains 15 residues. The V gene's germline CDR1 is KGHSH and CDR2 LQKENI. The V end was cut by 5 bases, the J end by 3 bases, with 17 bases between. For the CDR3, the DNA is TGTGCCAGCTCATCCCCAGGGGAGGGCCACTACGAGCAGTACTTC. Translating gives CASSSPGEGHYEQYF.

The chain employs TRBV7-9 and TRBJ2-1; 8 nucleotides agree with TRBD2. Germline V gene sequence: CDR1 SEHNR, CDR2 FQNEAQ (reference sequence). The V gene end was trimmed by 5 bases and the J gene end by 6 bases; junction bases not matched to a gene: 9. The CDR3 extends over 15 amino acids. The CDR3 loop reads CASSPLAGGGNEQFF. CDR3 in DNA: TGTGCCAGCAGCCCTTTGGCGGGAGGAGGCAATGAGCAGTTCTTC.

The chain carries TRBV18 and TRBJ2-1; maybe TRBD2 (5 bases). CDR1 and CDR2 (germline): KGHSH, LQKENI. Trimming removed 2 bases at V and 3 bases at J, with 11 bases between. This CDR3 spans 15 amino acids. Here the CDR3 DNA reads TGTGCCAGCTCACCAGCACCCGGGATCTACAATGAGCAGTTCTTC. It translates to CASSPAPGIYNEQFF.

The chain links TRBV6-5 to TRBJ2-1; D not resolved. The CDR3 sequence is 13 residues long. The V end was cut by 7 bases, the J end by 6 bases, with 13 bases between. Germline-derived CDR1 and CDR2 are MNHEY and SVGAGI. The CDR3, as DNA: TGTGCCAGCACCATTAACACCCTCAATGAGCAGTTCTTC. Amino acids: CASTINTLNEQFF.

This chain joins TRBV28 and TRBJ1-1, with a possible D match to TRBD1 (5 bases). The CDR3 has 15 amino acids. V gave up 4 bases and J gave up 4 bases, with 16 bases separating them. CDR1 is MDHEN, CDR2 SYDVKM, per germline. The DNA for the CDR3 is TGTGCCAGCAGTTCGCACGACAGATTGGGCACTGAAGCTTTCTTT. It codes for CASSSHDRLGTEAFF.

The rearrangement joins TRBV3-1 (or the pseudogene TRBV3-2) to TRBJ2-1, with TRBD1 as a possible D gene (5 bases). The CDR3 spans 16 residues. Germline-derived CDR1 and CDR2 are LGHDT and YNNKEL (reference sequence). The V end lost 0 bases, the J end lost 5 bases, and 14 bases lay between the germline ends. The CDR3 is CASSQERLGVNNEQFF. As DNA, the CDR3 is TGTGCCAGCAGCCAAGAAAGGTTAGGGGTCAACAATGAGCAGTTCTTC.

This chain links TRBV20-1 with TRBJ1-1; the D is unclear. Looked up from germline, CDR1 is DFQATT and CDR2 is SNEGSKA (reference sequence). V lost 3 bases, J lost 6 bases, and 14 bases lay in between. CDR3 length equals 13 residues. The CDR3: CSASTPRRSEAFF. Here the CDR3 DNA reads TGCAGTGCTAGTACCCCCAGGAGGTCTGAAGCTTTCTTT.

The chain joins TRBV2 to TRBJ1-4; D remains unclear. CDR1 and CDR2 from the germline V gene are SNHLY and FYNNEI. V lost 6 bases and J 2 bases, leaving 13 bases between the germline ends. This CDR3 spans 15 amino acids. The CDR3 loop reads CASSRAAGTNEKLFF. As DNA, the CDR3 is TGTGCCAGCAGCCGAGCGGCCGGCACTAATGAAAAACTGTTTTTT. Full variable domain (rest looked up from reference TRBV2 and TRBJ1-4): EPEVTQTPSHQVTQMGQEVILRCVPISNHLYFYWYRQILGQKVEFLVSFYNNEISEKSEIFDDQFSVERPDGSNFTLKIRSTKLEDSAMYFCASSRAAGTNEKLFFGSGTQLSVL.

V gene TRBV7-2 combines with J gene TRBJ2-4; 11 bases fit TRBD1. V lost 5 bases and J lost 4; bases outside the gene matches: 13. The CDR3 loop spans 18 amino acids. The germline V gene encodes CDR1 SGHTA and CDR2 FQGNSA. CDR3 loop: CASSPRFGRDRGKNIQYF. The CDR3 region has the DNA TGTGCCAGCAGCCCAAGGTTTGGCCGGGACAGGGGGAAAAACATTCAGTACTTC.

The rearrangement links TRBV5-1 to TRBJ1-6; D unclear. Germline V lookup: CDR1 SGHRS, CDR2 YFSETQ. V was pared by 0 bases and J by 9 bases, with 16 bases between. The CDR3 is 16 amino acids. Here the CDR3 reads CASSLARTGEGSPLHF. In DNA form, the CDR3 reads TGCGCCAGCAGCTTGGCGAGGACCGGGGAAGGTTCACCCCTCCACTTT.

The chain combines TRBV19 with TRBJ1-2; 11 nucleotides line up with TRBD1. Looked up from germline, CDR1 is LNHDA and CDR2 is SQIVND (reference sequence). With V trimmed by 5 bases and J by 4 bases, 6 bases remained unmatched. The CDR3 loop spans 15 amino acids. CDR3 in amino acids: CASSPRDRGVYGYTF. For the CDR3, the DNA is TGTGCCAGTAGTCCCCGGGACAGGGGGGTCTATGGCTACACCTTC.

DNA of the CDR3: TGTGCCAGCAGTTTATTAGAGGGGGCGGGAAGCTACACCTTC. This translates into CASSLLEGAGSYTF. The chain links TRBV27 to TRBJ1-2, with 7 bases aligning to TRBD1. J was trimmed by 9 bases and V by 1 base; bases with no gene match: 8. Germline V gene data show CDR1 as MNHEY and CDR2 as SMNVEV (reference sequence). This CDR3 contains 14 residues.

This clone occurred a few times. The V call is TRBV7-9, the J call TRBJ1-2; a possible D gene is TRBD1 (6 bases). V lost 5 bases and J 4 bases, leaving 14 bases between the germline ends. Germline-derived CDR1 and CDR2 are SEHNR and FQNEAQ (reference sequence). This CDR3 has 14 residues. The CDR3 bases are TGTGCCAGCAGCCAAGCCGGACAGCGCTATGGCTACACCTTC. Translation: CASSQAGQRYGYTF.

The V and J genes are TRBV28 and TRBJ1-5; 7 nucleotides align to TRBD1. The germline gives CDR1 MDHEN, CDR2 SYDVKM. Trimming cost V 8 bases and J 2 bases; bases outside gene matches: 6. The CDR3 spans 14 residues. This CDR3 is CASRPDRGNQPQHF. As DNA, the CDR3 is TGTGCCAGCCGGCCAGACAGGGGCAATCAGCCCCAGCATTTT.

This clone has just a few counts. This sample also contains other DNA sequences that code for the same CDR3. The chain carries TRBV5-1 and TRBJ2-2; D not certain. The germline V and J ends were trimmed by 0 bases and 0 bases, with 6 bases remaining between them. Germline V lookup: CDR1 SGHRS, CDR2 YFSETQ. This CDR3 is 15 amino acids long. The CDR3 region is CASSLGASNTGELFF. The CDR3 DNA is TGCGCCAGCAGCTTGGGAGCGTCGAACACCGGGGAGCTGTTTTTT.

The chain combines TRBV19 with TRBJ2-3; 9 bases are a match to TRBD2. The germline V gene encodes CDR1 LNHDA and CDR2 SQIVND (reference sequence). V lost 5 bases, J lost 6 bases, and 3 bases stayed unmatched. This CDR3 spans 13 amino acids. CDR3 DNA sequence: TGTGCCAGTAGTTTGCGGGGGGGGGATACGCAGTATTTT. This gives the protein CASSLRGGDTQYF.

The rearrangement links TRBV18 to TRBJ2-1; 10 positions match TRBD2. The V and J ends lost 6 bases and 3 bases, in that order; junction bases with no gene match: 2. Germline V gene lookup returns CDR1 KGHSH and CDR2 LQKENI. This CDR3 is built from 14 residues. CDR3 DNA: TGTGCCAGCTCCTCTAGCGGGAGCTACAATGAGCAGTTCTTC. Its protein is CASSSSGSYNEQFF. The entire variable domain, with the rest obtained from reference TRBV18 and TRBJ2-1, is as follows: NAGVMQNPRHLVRRRGQEARLRCSPMKGHSHVYWYRQLPEEGLKFMVYLQKENIIDESGMPKERFSAEFPKEGPSILRIQQVVRGDSAAYFCASSSSGSYNEQFFGPGTRLTVL.

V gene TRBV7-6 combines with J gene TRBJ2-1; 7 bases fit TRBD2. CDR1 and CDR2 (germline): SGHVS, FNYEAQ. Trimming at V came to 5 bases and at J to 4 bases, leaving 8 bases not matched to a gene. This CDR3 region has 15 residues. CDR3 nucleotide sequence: TGTGCCAGCAGCCCTGGACTAGTTGGTTACAATGAGCAGTTCTTC. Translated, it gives CASSPGLVGYNEQFF.

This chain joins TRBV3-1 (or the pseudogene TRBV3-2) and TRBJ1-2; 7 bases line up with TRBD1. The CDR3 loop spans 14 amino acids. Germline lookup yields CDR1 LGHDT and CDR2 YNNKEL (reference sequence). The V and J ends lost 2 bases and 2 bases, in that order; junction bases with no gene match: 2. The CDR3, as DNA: TGTGCCAGCAGCCAAACGGACAGGAACTATGGCTACACCTTC. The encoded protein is CASSQTDRNYGYTF.

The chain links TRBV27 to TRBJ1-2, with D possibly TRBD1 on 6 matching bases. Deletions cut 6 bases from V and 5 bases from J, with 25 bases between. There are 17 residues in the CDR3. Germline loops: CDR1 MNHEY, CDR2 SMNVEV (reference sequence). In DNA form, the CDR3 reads TGTGCCAGCAGCCACCCGCCAGTCGGGACAAAGATATATGGCTACACCTTC. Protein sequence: CASSHPPVGTKIYGYTF.

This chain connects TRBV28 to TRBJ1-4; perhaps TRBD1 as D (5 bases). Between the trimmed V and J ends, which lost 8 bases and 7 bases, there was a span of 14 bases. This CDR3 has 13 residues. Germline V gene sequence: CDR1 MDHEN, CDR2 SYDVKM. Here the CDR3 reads CASQGRGFEKLFF. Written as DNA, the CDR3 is TGTGCCAGCCAGGGAAGGGGATTTGAAAAACTGTTTTTT.

The CDR3 bases are TGTGCCAGCAGCTCTCAGGTGTACACCGGGGAGCTGTTTTTT. Protein product: CASSSQVYTGELFF. The rearrangement joins TRBV7-2 to TRBJ2-2; no clear D gene. The germline gives CDR1 SGHTA, CDR2 FQGNSA. V was clipped by 4 bases and J by 3 bases, with 9 bases between them. CDR3 length: 14 amino acids.

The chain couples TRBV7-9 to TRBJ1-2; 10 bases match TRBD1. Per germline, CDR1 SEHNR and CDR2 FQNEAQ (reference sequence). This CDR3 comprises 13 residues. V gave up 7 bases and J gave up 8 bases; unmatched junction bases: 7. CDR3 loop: CASNSGQGGGYTF. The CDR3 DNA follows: TGTGCCAGCAACTCCGGACAGGGGGGAGGCTACACCTTC.

CDR3 nucleotide sequence: TGTGCCACCTGGGGGGCCTACAATGAGCAGTTCTTC. This encodes CATWGAYNEQFF. The rearrangement links TRBV28 to TRBJ2-1; D might be TRBD2 (6 bases). The CDR3 is 12 residues long. V shed 10 bases and J shed 2 bases, with 9 bases lying between them. Per germline, CDR1 MDHEN and CDR2 SYDVKM.